These T cell receptor beta chains were read from a single sample in a study of radiotherapy plus CTLA-4 blockade in lung cancer. Profiling relied on immunoSEQ multiplex PCR, and the TCRdb table lists in-frame clones only, not all of them. Of some 94,000 clones in the sample, approximately 80% were seen once. The sample in question was peripheral blood, obtained from a patient treated with radiotherapy plus ipilimumab. The receptors come from a human donor with non-small cell lung cancer that progressed on radiotherapy plus ipilimumab. The CDR3 runs from the conserved cysteine through the conserved F or W. D genes are given only for firm matches. Clone size is given for some rows only: seen once, a few or many times, or a class if the clone is expanded.

v_gene	j_gene	len	abundance	d_gene	CDR3aa	CDR3nt
TRBV13	TRBJ1-4	13	.	TRBD1	CASSPNRDSKLFF	TGTGCCAGCAGCCCGAATAGGGACAGTAAACTGTTTTTT
TRBV29-1	TRBJ1-2	12	.	TRBD1	CSVQGEDYGYTF	TGCAGCGTTCAGGGGGAGGACTATGGCTACACCTTC
TRBV5-1	TRBJ2-5	14	.	.	CASSRDGSQETQYF	TGCGCCAGCAGCAGGGACGGTAGCCAAGAGACCCAGTACTTC
TRBV27	TRBJ2-6	16	.	.	CASRRNRDSGANVLTF	TGTGCCAGCAGACGTAACAGGGACTCTGGGGCCAACGTCCTGACTTTC
TRBV30	TRBJ2-5	16	.	TRBD2	CAWSGGTSGTEETQYF	TGTGCCTGGAGTGGAGGGACTAGCGGGACAGAAGAGACCCAGTACTTC
TRBV7-2	TRBJ2-1	14	.	.	CASSPAGGGIEQFF	TGTGCCAGCAGCCCCGCTGGCGGTGGTATCGAGCAGTTCTTC
TRBV28	TRBJ2-2	17	.	TRBD1	CASSLSVSGQGAGELFF	TGTGCCAGCAGTTTATCGGTATCGGGACAGGGGGCCGGGGAGCTGTTTTTT
TRBV4-1	TRBJ1-1	17	once	TRBD1	CASSQDGTATMNTEAFF	TGCGCCAGCAGCCAAGATGGGACAGCCACCATGAACACTGAAGCTTTCTTT
TRBV28	TRBJ2-2	17	few	TRBD1	CASSQTGVGQHTGELFF	TGTGCCAGCAGTCAGACAGGGGTGGGCCAACACACCGGGGAGCTGTTTTTT
TRBV21-1	TRBJ2-5	16	.	.	CASSHRSGFSQETQYF	TGTGCCAGCAGCCACCGCTCGGGATTTTCACAAGAGACCCAGTACTTC
TRBV28	TRBJ2-1	14	.	TRBD1	CASSFETGDNEQFF	TGTGCCAGCAGTTTTGAGACAGGGGACAATGAGCAGTTCTTC
TRBV27	TRBJ2-7	15	.	.	CASLPNPFGGYEQYF	TGTGCCAGCCTTCCGAACCCCTTTGGGGGCTACGAGCAGTACTTC
TRBV4-2	TRBJ2-2	14	few	TRBD2	CAAWASGSGWELFF	TGTGCTGCCTGGGCTAGCGGGAGTGGCTGGGAGCTGTTTTTT
TRBV30	TRBJ1-4	15	.	TRBD1	CAWSTYRGRNEKLFF	TGTGCCTGGAGCACATACAGGGGAAGAAATGAAAAACTGTTTTTT
TRBV29-1	TRBJ1-2	14	few	TRBD1	CSVQKLTGTGAYTF	TGCAGCGTCCAAAAACTGACAGGGACGGGGGCATACACCTTC
TRBV5-6	TRBJ1-2	14	.	TRBD1	CASRPTGGRYGYTF	TGTGCCAGCAGGCCCACAGGGGGCCGCTATGGCTACACCTTC
TRBV5-6	TRBJ2-5	13	once	.	CASSLGGMETQYF	TGTGCCAGCAGCTTGGGGGGAATGGAGACCCAGTACTTC
TRBV7-9	TRBJ2-5	15	.	.	CASSLGSSVQETQYF	TGTGCCAGCAGCTTAGGATCTAGCGTCCAAGAGACCCAGTACTTC
TRBV4-1	TRBJ2-7	15	.	.	CASSPTGTTRAKQYF	TGCGCCAGCAGCCCCACGGGCACCACTCGAGCAAAACAGTACTTC
TRBV6-6	TRBJ2-1	15	.	TRBD1	CASSPPTGGYNEQFF	TGTGCCAGCAGTCCCCCGACAGGGGGCTACAATGAGCAGTTCTTC
TRBV6-6	TRBJ1-1	15	.	TRBD1	CASSGRGGMNTEAFF	TGTGCCAGCAGTGGCAGGGGGGGAATGAACACTGAAGCTTTCTTT
TRBV9	TRBJ2-3	18	.	TRBD2	CASSVVLWVLAVTDTQYF	TGTGCCAGCAGCGTAGTTTTGTGGGTCCTAGCGGTCACAGATACGCAGTATTTT
TRBV25-1	TRBJ2-3	14	once	.	CASKGSFGTDTQYF	TGTGCCAGCAAGGGATCCTTCGGGACAGATACGCAGTATTTT
TRBV5-6	TRBJ2-5	15	.	.	CASSPPAQAKEAQYF	TGTGCCAGCAGCCCCCCCGCTCAGGCGAAGGAGGCCCAGTACTTC
TRBV25-1	TRBJ2-3	14	once	TRBD1	CASGQGAGTDTQYF	TGTGCCAGCGGACAGGGGGCTGGTACAGATACGCAGTATTTT
TRBV5-4	TRBJ2-1	17	.	TRBD2	CASSFASGRRVYNEQFF	TGTGCCAGCAGCTTCGCTAGCGGGAGAAGGGTTTACAATGAGCAGTTCTTC
TRBV20-1	TRBJ1-3	11	.	.	CSARGVNTIYF	TGCAGTGCTAGGGGGGTGAACACCATATATTTT
TRBV9	TRBJ2-2	16	.	TRBD2	CASSAGLAGVGGELFF	TGTGCCAGCAGCGCGGGACTAGCGGGAGTGGGTGGGGAGCTGTTTTTT
TRBV16	TRBJ1-1	14	.	.	CASSQSTANTEAFF	TGTGCCAGCAGCCAATCCACGGCGAACACTGAAGCTTTCTTT
TRBV6-5	TRBJ2-3	15	.	TRBD2	CASRRTSGSIYTQYF	TGTGCCAGCAGGCGTACTAGCGGGAGTATATATACGCAGTATTTT
TRBV7-9	TRBJ2-2	13	few	.	CASTAIRAGELFF	TGTGCCAGCACCGCAATCAGGGCCGGGGAGCTGTTTTTT
TRBV30	TRBJ2-1	15	.	TRBD2	CAWRLTGTRLDEQFF	TGTGCCTGGAGGCTAACCGGGACTAGATTGGATGAGCAGTTCTTC
TRBV5-4	TRBJ2-7	15	few	TRBD2	CASSLVSGNSYEQYF	TGTGCCAGCAGCTTGGTTAGCGGGAACTCCTACGAGCAGTACTTC
TRBV30	TRBJ2-3	15	.	.	CAWSPPRLNSDTQYF	TGTGCCTGGAGCCCCCCGAGACTAAATTCAGATACGCAGTATTTT
TRBV5-1	TRBJ1-4	16	.	TRBD1	CASSLSGQGTNEKLFF	TGCGCCAGCAGCCTATCGGGACAGGGAACTAATGAAAAACTGTTTTTT
TRBV4-1	TRBJ2-3	17	.	TRBD2	CASSQDWREGIRDTQYF	TGCGCCAGCAGCCAAGATTGGAGGGAGGGGATTCGGGATACGCAGTATTTT
TRBV28	TRBJ2-7	15	.	TRBD1	CASSLTDRGAHEQYF	TGTGCCAGCAGTTTAACGGACAGGGGTGCCCACGAGCAGTACTTC
TRBV18	TRBJ2-7	17	.	.	CASSPPVPDEAIYEQYF	TGTGCCAGCTCACCACCGGTGCCAGACGAAGCCATCTACGAGCAGTACTTC
TRBV11-2	TRBJ1-2	16	.	TRBD1	CASSSGQGFTNYGYTF	TGTGCCAGCAGCTCCGGACAGGGGTTTACCAACTATGGCTACACCTTC
TRBV30	TRBJ2-3	12	.	.	CAWTGGTDTQYF	TGTGCCTGGACAGGCGGAACAGATACGCAGTATTTT
TRBV5-1	TRBJ2-3	15	.	.	CASSLAEGGTDTQYF	TGCGCCAGCAGCTTAGCGGAAGGTGGCACAGATACGCAGTATTTT
TRBV2	TRBJ2-7	14	.	TRBD2	CASSLREGRYEQYF	TGTGCCAGCAGTTTACGGGAGGGCCGATACGAGCAGTACTTC
TRBV4-1	TRBJ2-1	15	.	.	CASSQALAQINEQFF	TGCGCCAGCAGCCAAGCTCTAGCCCAAATTAATGAGCAGTTCTTC
TRBV27	TRBJ2-7	12	.	.	CASSYVGYEQYF	TGTGCCAGCAGCTACGTGGGCTACGAGCAGTACTTC
TRBV13	TRBJ2-7	14	.	TRBD2	CASSWTGTSVEQYF	TGTGCCAGCAGCTGGACCGGGACTAGCGTCGAGCAGTACTTC
TRBV13	TRBJ1-1	14	many	.	CASSRLGLNTEAFF	TGTGCCAGCAGCAGGCTTGGACTGAACACTGAAGCTTTCTTT